These 22 T cell receptor beta chains originate from one sample sequenced in a study of CXCR3-negative and CXCR3-positive naive CD8 T cells. The libraries of TRB cDNA were constructed through 5' RACE using UMI labels. With the 5' RACE reads reprocessed, TCRdb shows one record per CDR3 protein and no DNA. The sample has 100,000 to 150,000 distinct CDR3 sequences; the top ten hold 0.29%. Sample: naive CXCR3- CD8+ T cells from blood. The subset denotes: CD45RO-CCR7+CD27+CD95- naive CD8+ T cells lacking CXCR3 (TNR3-). These receptors came from a human donor in good health. Some clones in this sample may be carry-over from other donors' samples.

The chain couples TRBV6-1 to TRBJ2-7. CDR3 length: 12 residues. CDR1 MNHNS and CDR2 SASEGT come from the germline V gene. CDR3 residues: CASSETINEQYF.

The J gene is TRBJ2-2, the V gene TRBV15. From germline, CDR1 is LNHNV and CDR2 YYDKDF (reference sequence). The CDR3 runs to 14 residues. The CDR3 is CATSSQTFTGELFF.

The chain couples TRBV11-2 to TRBJ1-1. The germline CDR1 and CDR2 sequences are SGHAT and FQNNGV. This CDR3 has 15 amino acids. The CDR3: CASSIGEGRNTEAFF. Combining the CDR3 with reference TRBV11-2 and TRBJ1-1 gives the whole variable domain EAGVAQSPRYKIIEKRQSVAFWCNPISGHATLYWYQQILGQGPKLLIQFQNNGVVDDSQLPKDRFSAERLKGVDSTLKIQPAKLEDSAVYLCASSIGEGRNTEAFFGQGTRLTVV.

This chain connects TRBV25-1 to TRBJ2-7. This CDR3 region has 12 residues. Looked up from germline, CDR1 is MGHDK and CDR2 is SYGVNS. CDR3 protein: CASSEVTYEQYF.

The chain recombines TRBV12-5 with TRBJ2-7; TCRdb proposes TRBD1, but this gene call is untestable without DNA. Germline CDR1 reads LGHNT; CDR2 reads FRNRAP. This CDR3 is 15 amino acids long. The CDR3 protein is CASGLKTGMSYEQYF.

V gene TRBV9 combines with J gene TRBJ2-3; no DNA is available, so the TRBD2 call from TCRdb remains unchecked. CDR1 SGDLS and CDR2 YYNGEE come from the germline V gene. CDR3 size: 15 residues. The CDR3 region is CASSVPAGSTDTQYF.

This chain uses TRBV29-1 with TRBJ1-1. Per germline, CDR1 SQVTM and CDR2 ANQGSEA. The length of the CDR3 is 12 residues. The CDR3 loop reads CSVRQGSTEAFF.

This rearrangement joins TRBV6-2 or TRBV6-3 to TRBJ2-1. Germline-derived CDR1 and CDR2 are MNHEY and SVGEGT. CDR3 size: 12 residues. The CDR3 protein is CASSQTNNEQFF.

The J gene is TRBJ1-2, the V gene TRBV20-1. Germline CDR1 is DFQATT and CDR2 is SNEGSKA (reference sequence). The CDR3 consists of 16 residues. CDR3 region: CSARDWGTASNYGYTF.

The V gene is TRBV29-1, the J gene TRBJ2-1. From germline, CDR1 is SQVTM and CDR2 ANQGSEA. The CDR3 loop spans 12 amino acids. Here the CDR3 reads CSAIQKYNEQFF.

The rearrangement uses TRBV12-3 or TRBV12-4 and TRBJ2-5. The CDR3 runs to 15 residues. The CDR3 loop reads CASSSDTYLQETQYF.

This chain's CDR3 is CSASNRRGWSSYNSPLHF. The V gene is TRBV20-1, the J gene TRBJ1-6. This CDR3 has 18 residues. Germline-derived CDR1 and CDR2 are DFQATT and SNEGSKA (reference sequence).

The rearrangement uses TRBV20-1 and TRBJ2-7; the TCRdb D gene call, TRBD1, has no DNA to confirm it. Germline CDR1 and CDR2: DFQATT and SNEGSKA (reference sequence). CDR3 size: 14 residues. The CDR3 is CSARDQGGSYEQYF.

The gene calls are TRBV4-1 and TRBJ1-1; the D call from TCRdb, TRBD1, cannot be confirmed without DNA. CDR1 and CDR2 (germline): MGHRA, YSYEKL. The CDR3 contains 15 residues. This chain's CDR3 is CASSQGGTGNTEAFF.

The chain has TRBV7-9 and TRBJ1-5. Germline CDR1 is SEHNR and CDR2 is FQNEAQ (reference sequence). This CDR3 has 14 amino acids. The CDR3 here is CASSPWTSNQPQHF.

The rearrangement uses TRBV3-1 and TRBJ2-3. CDR1 LGHDT and CDR2 YNNKEL come from the germline V gene (reference sequence). CDR3 size: 16 residues. CDR3 sequence reads: CASSQDRGGSVDTQYF.

The genes are TRBV19 and TRBJ1-4. Germline CDR1 and CDR2: LNHDA and SQIVND (reference sequence). The length of the CDR3 is 15 residues. The CDR3 here is CASTPSGQGREKLFF.

This chain connects TRBV20-1 to TRBJ2-1; no DNA is available, so the TRBD1 call from TCRdb remains unchecked. The CDR3 is 15 amino acids. From germline, CDR1 is DFQATT and CDR2 SNEGSKA (reference sequence). The CDR3 loop is CSASSPGGKYNEQFF.

The chain links TRBV12-3 or TRBV12-4 to TRBJ1-5; TCRdb's assignment of TRBD1 cannot be checked, as there is no DNA. The CDR3 consists of 15 residues. The CDR3 protein is CASSAGTASNQPQHF.

The chain combines TRBV28 with TRBJ2-7. Per the germline V gene, CDR1 is MDHEN and CDR2 is SYDVKM. This CDR3 has 12 residues. The CDR3 protein is CASRGISYEQYF.

The V call is TRBV20-1, the J call TRBJ2-7; TCRdb selects TRBD1, and the lack of DNA leaves this call unchecked. The germline gives CDR1 DFQATT, CDR2 SNEGSKA (reference sequence). There are 12 residues in the CDR3. This CDR3 is CSTRDRGHEQYF.

The CDR3 region is CASSSGGLSYNEQFF. The chain is built from TRBV28 and TRBJ2-1; TCRdb outputs TRBD2, but without DNA this stays unchecked. The germline V gene has CDR1 MDHEN and CDR2 SYDVKM. The CDR3 is made up of 15 amino acids.